Shown below are 27 T cell receptor beta chains from a single sample sequenced in a study of T cell responses to AZD1222 COVID-19 vaccine. Data came from immunoSEQ multiplex PCR; TCRdb stores just in-frame clones and leaves some out. The repertoire has almost 70,000 clones, 80% of them found once; the top ten carry roughly 13%. Sequences were derived from peripheral blood, sampled 28 days after the second AZD1222 dose. These receptors were obtained from an adult who received the AZD1222 COVID-19 vaccine.

The chain recombines TRBV5-8 with TRBJ1-5, with D possibly TRBD1 on 6 matching bases. The germline V and J ends were trimmed by 4 bases and 5 bases, with 19 bases remaining between them. CDR1 SGHTS and CDR2 YDEGEE come from the germline V gene. The length of the CDR3 is 16 residues. This chain's CDR3 is CASSRRLDRNYQPQHF. CDR3 coding DNA: TGTGCCAGCAGCCGCCGACTCGACAGGAACTATCAGCCCCAGCATTTT.

This chain uses TRBV5-1 with TRBJ2-4; D is ambiguous. With 2 bases removed from V and 0 bases from J, the gap between germline ends came to 15 bases. Germline V gene data show CDR1 as SGHRS and CDR2 as YFSETQ. The CDR3 is 17 residues long. CDR3 protein: CASSFSNQVLAKNIQYF. In DNA, the CDR3 is TGCGCCAGCAGCTTCAGTAACCAGGTCCTAGCCAAAAACATTCAGTACTTC.

This chain connects TRBV28 to TRBJ1-3, with 8 bases that match TRBD1. Germline V gene sequence: CDR1 MDHEN, CDR2 SYDVKM. V trimming: 4 bases; J trimming: 3 bases; junction bases outside the gene matches: 8. The CDR3 is made up of 16 amino acids. The CDR3 nucleotides are TGTGCCAGCAGTTCTTTCCAGGGGGCGGTTGGAAACACCATATATTTT. Residues: CASSSFQGAVGNTIYF.

The chain uses TRBV5-4 and TRBJ1-1; D call uncertain. Germline V lookup: CDR1 SGHNT, CDR2 YYREEE (reference sequence). CDR3 length: 13 residues. Trimming took off 5 bases at V and 3 bases at J, with 11 bases between the two ends. In nucleotides, the CDR3 is TGTGCCAGCAGTCCCGGGGTGGACACTGAAGCTTTCTTT. It yields the protein CASSPGVDTEAFF. The full variable domain, completed using reference TRBV5-4 and TRBJ1-1, is ETGVTQSPTHLIKTRGQQVTLRCSSQSGHNTVSWYQQALGQGPQFIFQYYREEENGRGNFPPRFSGLQFPNYSSELNVNALELDDSALYLCASSPGVDTEAFFGQGTRLTVV.

The rearrangement links TRBV19 to TRBJ1-5, with TRBD1 as a possible D gene (5 bases). The germline CDR1 and CDR2 sequences are LNHDA and SQIVND (reference sequence). This CDR3 spans 13 amino acids. With 1 base removed from V and 5 bases from J, the gap between germline ends came to 6 bases. The CDR3 nucleotides are TGTGCCAGTAGTATAGTGGGGGATCAGCCCCAGCATTTT. As protein: CASSIVGDQPQHF.

The gene calls are TRBV5-6 and TRBJ2-1, with TRBD1 matching over 10 bases. The V segment lost 8 bases and the J segment 8 bases; nucleotides outside the gene matches: 22. Germline V lookup: CDR1 SGHDT, CDR2 YYEEEE. The CDR3 spans 18 residues. This CDR3 reads CASCPERRRDRGGDEQFF. CDR3 DNA: TGTGCCAGTTGTCCGGAGAGGCGTCGGGACAGGGGAGGCGATGAGCAGTTCTTC.

This clone was picked up a small number of times. This sequence joins TRBV6-5 and TRBJ1-1, with TRBD1 as a possible D gene (6 bases). There are 14 residues in the CDR3. V lost 0 bases and J lost 11, with 16 bases in between. CDR1 MNHEY and CDR2 SVGAGI come from the germline V gene. The DNA of the CDR3 is TGTGCCAGCAGTTACTCGGGGGCGGGGCAACGGGCTTTCTTT. Amino acids: CASSYSGAGQRAFF.

J is TRBJ2-2 and V is TRBV11-2; D is unresolved. Trimming took 5 bases from V and 0 from J, leaving 13 bases between them. Germline V gene lookup returns CDR1 SGHAT and CDR2 FQNNGV. There are 16 residues in the CDR3. The CDR3 sequence: CASSPGFWANTGELFF. The CDR3 DNA sequence: TGTGCCAGCAGCCCTGGTTTTTGGGCGAACACCGGGGAGCTGTTTTTT.

This chain uses TRBV27 with TRBJ2-2; D could derive from TRBD1 or TRBD2 (6 bases each). The length of the CDR3 is 15 residues. Germline V lookup: CDR1 MNHEY, CDR2 SMNVEV (reference sequence). V lost 6 bases and J lost 4, with 15 bases in between. Here the CDR3 DNA reads TGTGCCAGCAGCAGAGGGGGGTCCCCCACCGGGGAGCTGTTTTTT. It encodes CASSRGGSPTGELFF.

This clone was recorded once. V usage is TRBV5-5 and J usage is TRBJ1-2; possibly TRBD1 for D (6 bases). The germline V and J ends were trimmed by 4 bases and 7 bases, with 11 bases remaining between them. Germline V CDR1 and CDR2: SGHKS, YYEKEE (reference sequence). The CDR3 length is 12 residues. For the CDR3, the DNA is TGTGCCAGCAGCCTCAGGGGCTCTGGCTACACCTTC. Its protein is CASSLRGSGYTF.

V is TRBV5-5 and J is TRBJ1-2; 9 nucleotides align to TRBD1. V lost 5 bases to trimming and J lost 4 bases; unmatched junction nucleotides: 6. Per the germline V gene, CDR1 is SGHKS and CDR2 is YYEKEE (reference sequence). The CDR3 consists of 14 residues. For the CDR3, the DNA is TGTGCCAGCAGTTGGGACAGGGAGGGCTATGGCTACACCTTC. Translating it yields CASSWDREGYGYTF.

The chain combines TRBV5-1 with TRBJ1-1, with D possibly being TRBD1 (6 bases). CDR3 length: 15 residues. V lost 0 bases and J lost 5, with 14 bases in between. Germline V lookup: CDR1 SGHRS, CDR2 YFSETQ. DNA of the CDR3: TGCGCCAGCAGCTTGGAGGGGGGACGAACGACTGAAGCTTTCTTT. It codes for CASSLEGGRTTEAFF.

This chain connects TRBV6-2 or TRBV6-3 to TRBJ2-6; D gene uncertain. CDR1 and CDR2 (germline): MNHEY, SVGEGT. V was shortened by 5 bases and J by 4 bases, with 12 bases between the two germline ends. The CDR3 extends over 15 amino acids. CDR3 in DNA: TGTGCCAGCAGTACCCGTCCCGGGGGGGCCAACGTCCTGACTTTC. Translating gives CASSTRPGGANVLTF.

J is TRBJ2-5 and V is TRBV30, with 11 bases that match TRBD2. Per germline, CDR1 GTSNPN and CDR2 SVGIG (reference sequence). The V segment lost 8 bases and the J segment 5 bases; nucleotides outside the gene matches: 13. This CDR3 has 15 residues. This chain's CDR3 is CARSTLGTSGETQYF. The CDR3 bases are TGTGCCCGGTCTACCCTTGGGACTAGCGGTGAGACCCAGTACTTC.

The V and J genes are TRBV2 and TRBJ2-3; TRBD1 matches at 8 bases. J gave up 5 bases and V 8 bases, and 9 bases lay outside the gene matches. The CDR3 sequence is 14 residues long. Germline V gene sequence: CDR1 SNHLY, CDR2 FYNNEI. This CDR3 is CASCNQGARDTQYF. CDR3 sequence (DNA): TGTGCCAGCTGTAACCAGGGGGCGCGAGATACGCAGTATTTT.

This rearrangement joins TRBV7-9 to TRBJ2-3, with TRBD1 as a possible D gene (5 bases). CDR3 size: 13 residues. The V gene lost 1 base and the J gene lost 6 bases, with 8 bases spanning the gap. Germline V gene data show CDR1 as SEHNR and CDR2 as FQNEAQ (reference sequence). The CDR3 DNA follows: TGTGCCAGCAGCTTAGTAGGGGCGGATACGCAGTATTTT. Translating gives CASSLVGADTQYF.

The chain links TRBV10-3 to TRBJ2-3, with TRBD1 identical over 7 bases. This CDR3 spans 15 amino acids. Germline V gives CDR1 ENHRY, CDR2 SYGVKD. With V trimmed by 5 bases and J by 1 base, 6 bases remained unmatched. CDR3 sequence: CAISQGGWGTDTQYF. CDR3 nucleotides: TGTGCCATCAGTCAAGGGGGCTGGGGCACAGATACGCAGTATTTT.

This chain links TRBV29-1 with TRBJ2-3, with D possibly matching TRBD1 (6 bases). The germline V and J ends were trimmed by 2 bases and 4 bases, with 16 bases remaining between them. This CDR3 is 15 amino acids long. Looked up from germline, CDR1 is SQVTM and CDR2 is ANQGSEA. The CDR3 nucleotides read TGCAGCGTTGAACACCGGGACACCAGTCCAGATACGCAGTATTTT. Its translation is CSVEHRDTSPDTQYF.

The chain recombines TRBV3-1 (or the pseudogene TRBV3-2) with TRBJ1-2; D may be TRBD1 (6 bases). Germline V gives CDR1 LGHDT, CDR2 YNNKEL (reference sequence). The CDR3 covers 14 residues. V lost 0 bases and J lost 4, with 9 bases in between. This chain's CDR3 is CASSQEEQGYGYTF. DNA of the CDR3: TGTGCCAGCAGCCAAGAAGAACAGGGCTATGGCTACACCTTC.

Comments on this clone: A read error may account for a junction end that differs from germline. The chain links TRBV9 to TRBJ1-2; 7 nucleotides line up with TRBD1. CDR3 length: 12 amino acids. Per germline, CDR1 SGDLS and CDR2 YYNGEE. The chain's CDR3 is CASSTGQAVPVF. The CDR3 coding sequence is TGTGCCAGCAGCACTGGACAGGCGGTCCCCGTTTTC.

This clone was counted between two and nine times. This chain connects TRBV10-2 to TRBJ2-7, with 8 positions matching TRBD1. This CDR3 is 14 amino acids long. V lost 6 bases, J lost 4 bases, and 8 bases stayed unmatched. Germline V gene data show CDR1 as WSHSY and CDR2 as SAAADI. The CDR3, as DNA: TGCGCCAGCAGGGGCCAGGGGGCGATTTACGAGCAGTACTTC. Residues: CASRGQGAIYEQYF.

This chain uses TRBV5-4 with TRBJ2-3; TRBD2 agrees at 8 bases. V shed 0 bases, J shed 1 base, and the junction held 7 bases outside the gene matches. CDR3 size: 17 residues. CDR1 and CDR2 from the germline V gene are SGHNT and YYREEE (reference sequence). The CDR3 sequence: CASSLAVTSVGTDTQYF. The CDR3 nucleotides read TGTGCCAGCAGCTTGGCCGTGACTAGCGTTGGCACAGATACGCAGTATTTT.

The V and J genes are TRBV27 and TRBJ2-3, with TRBD2 as a possible D gene (6 bases). V lost 1 base and J lost 4, with 12 bases in between. The length of the CDR3 is 15 residues. Germline values: CDR1 MNHEY, CDR2 SMNVEV (reference sequence). CDR3 DNA sequence: TGTGCCAGCAGTTTATTATTTAGCGGCGCAGATACGCAGTATTTT. Its protein is CASSLLFSGADTQYF.

This sequence joins TRBV4-2 and TRBJ2-7; D might be TRBD1 (5 bases). V shed 0 bases and J shed 4 bases, with 13 bases lying between them. The CDR3 is 15 residues long. Germline V gives CDR1 LGHNA, CDR2 YNFKEQ. The CDR3 spells CASSQEGASEYEQYF. The CDR3 nucleotides read TGTGCCAGCAGCCAAGAAGGGGCTTCAGAGTACGAGCAGTACTTC.

V and J are TRBV14 and TRBJ2-1; 7 nucleotides align to TRBD1. From germline, CDR1 is SGHDN and CDR2 FVKESK. Trimming at V came to 1 base and at J to 4 bases, leaving 4 bases not matched to a gene. This CDR3 has 15 residues. The CDR3 DNA reads as TGTGCCAGCAGCCAAGCCAGGGGGAGTTACAATGAGCAGTTCTTC. Protein sequence: CASSQARGSYNEQFF.

This clone was detected only once. V and J are TRBV10-3 and TRBJ2-3; TRBD1 matches 12 bases. V was pared by 7 bases and J by 1 base, with 3 bases of the junction left unmatched. The germline V gene has CDR1 ENHRY and CDR2 SYGVKD. This CDR3 is built from 15 residues. CDR3: CAIKGTGGGTDTQYF. CDR3 DNA sequence: TGTGCCATCAAGGGGACAGGGGGCGGCACAGATACGCAGTATTTT.

The genes are TRBV29-1 and TRBJ2-3; a possible D gene is TRBD2 (5 bases). Germline V gives CDR1 SQVTM, CDR2 ANQGSEA. The CDR3 is 13 amino acids. The germline V and J ends were trimmed by 2 bases and 0 bases, with 6 bases remaining between them. CDR3 DNA sequence: TGCAGCGTTGAATGGGAGAGCACAGATACGCAGTATTTT. It codes for CSVEWESTDTQYF.